The sequence of this T cell receptor beta chain was determined in a study of blood T cell repertoires in COVID-19 (dated by TCRdb to about 2020). In the study overall: Samples from collaborators originated in the United States, Italy and Spain and spanned both the acute and convalescent phases of COVID-19. The material from the prospective study consisted of cDNA or gDNA derived from T cells, B-cell-depleted T cells, or PBMCs. The dataset comprised deeply sampled blood TCRbeta repertoires from subjects exposed to, actively infected with, or recovered from COVID-19. A freely available public database, intended as a resource for researchers studying the immune response to SARS-CoV-2, is where the repertoires were released. The samples were drawn from the first 160 participants of the ongoing ImmuneRACE study and from some 1,300 subjects provided by 6 global collaborators. The sample metadata nearly always contained a de-identified subject ID, COVID-19 status, age in years and sex. Where available, HLA class I and class II types were taken from metadata supplied by the sample provider and were not determined by assay-based typing. General findings and caveats noted by the study authors: The amount of clinical and demographic metadata varied by source and participant and was provided uncurated.

Collaborating institutions collected whole blood in K2EDTA tubes following their own protocols. For TCRbeta analysis, collaborators shipped samples in one of three forms: frozen whole blood, isolated PBMCs, or DNA extracted from either of those sample types. For this clone: What this receptor recognizes is not known. Base qualities are not provided; no much larger clone lies one nucleotide away.

V loses 5 bases, J loses 0 bases, and the germline ends lie 14 bases apart. From the germline V gene, CDR1 is SGHVS and CDR2 is FQNEAQ. From cysteine to phenylalanine, the CDR3 is 16 amino acids long. Only CDR3 DNA remains: 48 bases, in frame from the first base. TCRbeta CDR3 regions were amplified from genomic DNA by means of the immunoSEQ Assay, a bias-controlled multiplex PCR. The paper's processing steps were these. Within the assay, amplification of reference gene primers was used to estimate how many nucleated cells each sample contained. To quantify the absolute abundance of each unique TCRbeta CDR3 rearrangement, sequence reads were collapsed and filtered. For each sample, productive Simpson clonality was calculated as the square root of Simpson's diversity index over productive rearrangements. Entries here come from immuneACCESS through TCRdb and include only in-frame sequences with V and J called. Some clones fail to appear in such tables; in the studies checked, an unresolved V gene covers under half of the shortfall, and the cause of the remainder is unknown. V, J and clone size were drawn from that table, and D and trimming were deduced from the DNA. This sample has 130,000 to 150,000 clones in its table, and 88% of those were observed once. 8% to 11% of the sample is in the top ten clones.

The sequence derives from a man aged 50 to 60 with active or convalescent COVID-19. The sequenced sample was peripheral blood. The rearrangement joined TRBV7-8 to TRBJ1-3; the D gene cannot be named for sure. The encoded CDR3 is CASSTGLLSSGNTIYF. The DNA sequence is as follows: TGTGCCAGCAGCACTGGACTCCTGAGCTCTGGAAACACCATATATTTT.